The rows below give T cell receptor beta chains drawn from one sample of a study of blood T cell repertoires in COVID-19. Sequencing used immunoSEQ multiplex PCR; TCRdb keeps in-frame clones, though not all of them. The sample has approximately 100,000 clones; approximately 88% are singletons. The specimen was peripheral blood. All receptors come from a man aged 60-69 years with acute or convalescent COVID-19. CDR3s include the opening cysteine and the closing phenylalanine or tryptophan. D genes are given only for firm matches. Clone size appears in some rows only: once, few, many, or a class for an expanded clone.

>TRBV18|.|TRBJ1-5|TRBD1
CASSPATGGFQPQHF
TGTGCCAGCTCACCAGCGACAGGGGGTTTTCAGCCCCAGCATTTT
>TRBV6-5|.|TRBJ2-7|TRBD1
CASKYSGQSSYEQYF
TGTGCCAGCAAATATTCGGGACAGAGCTCCTACGAGCAGTACTTC
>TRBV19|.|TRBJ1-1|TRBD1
CASTSGRGLGTEAFF
TGTGCCAGTACCTCCGGGAGGGGGCTGGGCACTGAAGCTTTCTTT
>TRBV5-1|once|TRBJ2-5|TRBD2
CASSLEGGSRETQYF
TGCGCCAGCAGCTTGGAAGGCGGGAGCAGGGAGACCCAGTACTTC
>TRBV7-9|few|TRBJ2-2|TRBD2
CASSGTIAGLYTGELFF
TGTGCCAGCAGCGGAACTATAGCGGGACTTTACACCGGGGAGCTGTTTTTT
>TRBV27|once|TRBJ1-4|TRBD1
CASSKQGPGEKLFF
TGTGCCAGCAGTAAACAGGGGCCTGGGGAAAAACTGTTTTTT
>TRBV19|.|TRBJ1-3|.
CASSIDQGLGNTIYF
TGTGCCAGTAGTATCGACCAGGGCCTTGGAAACACCATATATTTT
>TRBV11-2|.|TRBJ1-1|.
CASSLWWATEAFF
TGTGCCAGCAGCTTATGGTGGGCCACTGAAGCTTTCTTT
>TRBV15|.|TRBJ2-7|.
CATSRDRFEQYF
TGTGCCACCAGCAGAGACAGATTCGAGCAGTACTTC
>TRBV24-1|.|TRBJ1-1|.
CATSDPGGVAFF
TGTGCCACCAGTGATCCAGGTGGCGTAGCTTTCTTT
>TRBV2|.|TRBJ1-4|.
CASSAQVGEKLFF
TGTGCCAGCAGTGCCCAGGTGGGTGAAAAACTGTTTTTT
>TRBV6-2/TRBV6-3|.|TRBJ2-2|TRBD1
CASSSGQGVAGELFF
TGTGCCAGCAGCTCGGGACAGGGGGTCGCCGGGGAGCTGTTTTTT
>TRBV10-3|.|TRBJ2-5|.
CAISESGSPTQYF
TGTGCCATCAGTGAGTCGGGGAGCCCGACCCAGTACTTC
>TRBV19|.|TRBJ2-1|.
CASSGTFLISEQFF
TGTGCCAGTAGCGGGACTTTCTTGATCAGTGAGCAGTTCTTC
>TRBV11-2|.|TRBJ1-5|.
CASSLPGNQPQHF
TGTGCCAGCAGCTTACCAGGGAATCAGCCCCAGCATTTT
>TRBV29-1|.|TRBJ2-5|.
CSVDENAGGVGETQYF
TGCAGCGTTGATGAGAATGCCGGGGGAGTGGGAGAGACCCAGTACTTC
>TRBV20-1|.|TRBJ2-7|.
CSARERDGQYF
TGCAGTGCTAGAGAGCGGGACGGGCAGTACTTC
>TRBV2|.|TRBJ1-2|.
CASMADRAYGYTF
TGTGCCAGCATGGCAGACAGAGCCTATGGCTACACCTTC
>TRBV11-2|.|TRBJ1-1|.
CASSLQGYNDFNTEAFF
TGTGCCAGCAGCTTACAGGGCTATAATGATTTTAACACTGAAGCTTTCTTT
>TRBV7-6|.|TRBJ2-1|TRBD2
CASSLATRGLAGGGGSYNEQFF
TGTGCCAGCAGCTTAGCGACTCGGGGACTAGCGGGAGGGGGAGGGTCCTACAATGAGCAGTTCTTC
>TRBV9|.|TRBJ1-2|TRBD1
CASSKGTGTLDGYTF
TGTGCCAGCAGCAAAGGGACAGGGACCTTGGATGGCTACACCTTC
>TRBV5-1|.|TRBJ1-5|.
CASSAGLGNQPQHF
TGCGCCAGCAGCGCAGGACTGGGCAATCAGCCCCAGCATTTT
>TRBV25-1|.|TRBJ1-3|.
CASREQYSGNTIYF
TGTGCCAGCAGGGAACAGTACTCTGGAAACACCATATATTTT
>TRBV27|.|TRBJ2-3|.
CASSFWLASTDTQYF
TGTGCCAGCAGTTTTTGGCTAGCGTCCACAGATACGCAGTATTTT
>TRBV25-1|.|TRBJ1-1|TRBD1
CASSVDRVVAFF
TGTGCCAGCAGTGTTGACAGGGTAGTAGCTTTCTTT
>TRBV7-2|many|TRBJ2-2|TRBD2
CASSLSLASGELFF
TGTGCCAGCAGCTTATCACTAGCGTCCGGGGAGCTGTTTTTT
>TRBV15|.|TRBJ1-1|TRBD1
CATSRRDRGSNTEAFF
TGTGCCACCAGCAGGAGGGACAGGGGGTCGAACACTGAAGCTTTCTTT
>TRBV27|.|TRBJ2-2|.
CASSPRTNTGELFF
TGTGCCAGCAGTCCGCGGACAAACACCGGGGAGCTGTTTTTT
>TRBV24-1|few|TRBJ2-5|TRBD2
CATSGTSGNQETQYF
TGTGCCACCAGTGGTACTAGCGGGAACCAAGAGACCCAGTACTTC
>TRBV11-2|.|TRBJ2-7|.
CASSSWGRGASSYEQYF
TGTGCCAGCAGCTCCTGGGGTAGGGGCGCGAGCTCCTACGAGCAGTACTTC
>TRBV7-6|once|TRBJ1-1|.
CASSLVGGGLNTEAFF
TGTGCCAGCAGCTTAGTGGGGGGAGGTTTGAACACTGAAGCTTTCTTT
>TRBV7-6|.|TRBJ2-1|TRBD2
CASSLVREGLGNEQFF
TGTGCCAGCAGCTTAGTGCGGGAGGGCCTGGGAAATGAGCAGTTCTTC
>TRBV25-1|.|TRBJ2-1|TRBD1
CASRTGGSYNEQFF
TGTGCCAGCCGGACAGGGGGCTCTTACAATGAGCAGTTCTTC
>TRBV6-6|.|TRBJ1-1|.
CASSYPGGTEAFF
TGTGCCAGCAGTTACCCCGGAGGCACTGAAGCTTTCTTT
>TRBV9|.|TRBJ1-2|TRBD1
CASSVGTGGGYGYTF
TGTGCCAGCAGCGTAGGGACAGGGGGCGGCTATGGCTACACCTTC
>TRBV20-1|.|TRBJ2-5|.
CSAGTVETQYF
TGCAGCGCCGGGACTGTAGAGACCCAGTACTTC
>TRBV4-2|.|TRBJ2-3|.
CASSQPQGAPGTDTQYF
TGTGCCAGCAGCCAACCACAGGGAGCTCCGGGCACAGATACGCAGTATTTT
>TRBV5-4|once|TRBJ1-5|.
CASSLGGDHQPQHF
TGTGCCAGCAGCTTGGGGGGGGATCATCAGCCCCAGCATTTT